The sequence of this T cell receptor (beta chain) was determined in a study of blood T cell repertoires in COVID-19. Study information: Some COVID-19 samples were acute and others convalescent; all came from the United States, Italy and Spain. In each case, the material was cDNA or gDNA derived from T cells, B-cell-depleted T cells, or PBMCs.

V lost 4 bases and J lost 1, with 16 bases in between. This CDR3 is 16 amino acids long. Germline V lookup: CDR1 MDHEN, CDR2 SYDVKM. Per the study methods: Nucleated cell number was recorded as an estimate derived from reference gene primer amplification. The repertoire was sequenced with immunoSEQ multiplex PCR; TCRdb's copy has only in-frame clones and lacks some. The V and J calls and clone size come from that table; D and trimming were worked out from the DNA. The sample consists of 250,000 or so clones, roughly 86% of them appearing once. The chain is built from TRBV28 and TRBJ1-2; D may be TRBD1 (5 bases). The clonotype comes from a man between 40 and 49 years old with active or convalescent COVID-19. Sequenced: peripheral blood. This chain's CDR3 is CASSSGVGGSNYGYTF. CDR3 nucleotides: TGTGCCAGCAGTTCCGGGGTCGGGGGAAGTAACTATGGCTACACCTTC.